A single sample gave rise to the 12 T cell receptor beta chains below, sequenced in a study of preoperative IRX-2 immunotherapy in early breast cancer. Treatment here: preoperative locoregional IRX-2 cytokine immunotherapy. Measured with immunoSEQ multiplex PCR; TCRdb has only the in-frame clones, and not every one. This sample carries fewer than 40,000 clones, roughly 96% of them seen once, and the ten largest clones take around 6%. The material was obtained from a patient treated with IRX-2 immunotherapy. These receptors were taken from a human donor with breast cancer.

V is TRBV27 and J is TRBJ1-4; no firm D call. This CDR3 has 13 amino acids. CDR1 is MNHEY and CDR2 is SMNVEV in the germline V gene (reference sequence). V was cut by 9 bases and J by 8 bases, with 16 bases left in between. CDR3 sequence: CASMSGLGEKLFF. The CDR3 DNA reads TGTGCCAGTATGTCGGGGTTGGGCGAAAAACTGTTTTTT.

V and J are TRBV6-5 and TRBJ1-6; 8 bases align to TRBD1. The V and J ends lost 2 bases and 6 bases, in that order; junction bases with no gene match: 3. CDR1 and CDR2 from the germline V gene are MNHEY and SVGAGI. This CDR3 is 15 amino acids long. CDR3 nucleotides: TGTGCCAGCAGTTACGTGACAGGGGTTAATTCACCCCTCCACTTT. Its translation is CASSYVTGVNSPLHF.

The rearrangement links TRBV13 to TRBJ1-5; D not resolved. The CDR3 totals 14 residues. Germline loops: CDR1 PRHDT, CDR2 FYEKMQ (reference sequence). With 5 bases removed from V and 1 base from J, the gap between germline ends came to 9 bases. The CDR3: CASSHGGSNQPQHF. The CDR3 DNA reads as TGTGCCAGCAGCCACGGTGGGAGCAATCAGCCCCAGCATTTT. Based on the CDR3 plus reference TRBV13 and TRBJ1-5, the full variable domain is AAGVIQSPRHLIKEKRETATLKCYPIPRHDTVYWYQQGPGQDPQFLISFYEKMQSDKGSIPDRFSAQQFSDYHSELNMSSLELGDSALYFCASSHGGSNQPQHFGDGTRLSIL.

This chain uses TRBV11-2 with TRBJ2-4; D is possibly TRBD2 (5 bases). The CDR3 is made up of 15 amino acids. Germline values: CDR1 SGHAT, CDR2 FQNNGV. V was pared by 0 bases and J by 9 bases, with 15 bases between. DNA of the CDR3: TGTGCCAGCAGCTTAGATCCGTTTTACGAGGGCATTCAGTACTTC. Its protein product is CASSLDPFYEGIQYF.

This clone occurred once. V usage is TRBV4-2 and J usage is TRBJ2-7; 8 nucleotides match TRBD1. From germline, CDR1 is LGHNA and CDR2 YNFKEQ. The CDR3 contains 12 residues. Trimming at V came to 4 bases and at J to 6 bases, leaving 2 bases not matched to a gene. The CDR3 nucleotides read TGTGCCAGCAGCCCTACAGGGGGCGAGCAGTACTTC. It is translated as CASSPTGGEQYF.

The chain recombines TRBV6-5 with TRBJ1-1; D is uncertain. Trimming pared 7 bases from V and 3 bases from J, leaving 9 bases between. Germline CDR1 and CDR2: MNHEY and SVGAGI. CDR3 length equals 12 residues. CDR3 amino acids: CASKADYTEAFF. Written as DNA, the CDR3 is TGTGCCAGCAAGGCGGACTACACTGAAGCTTTCTTT.

V usage is TRBV9 and J usage is TRBJ2-3, with 10 bases lining up with TRBD2. The V segment lost 3 bases and the J segment 2 bases; nucleotides outside the gene matches: 12. The CDR3 loop spans 18 amino acids. Per the germline V gene, CDR1 is SGDLS and CDR2 is YYNGEE. The CDR3 DNA reads TGTGCCAGCAGCGGTGGACTAGCGGAAGTCTTACACACAGATACGCAGTATTTT. Its protein is CASSGGLAEVLHTDTQYF. The whole variable domain, filled in from reference TRBV9 and TRBJ2-3, reads DSGVTQTPKHLITATGQRVTLRCSPRSGDLSVYWYQQSLDQGLQFLIQYYNGEERAKGNILERFSAQQFPDLHSELNLSSLELGDSALYFCASSGGLAEVLHTDTQYFGPGTRLTVL.

V gene TRBV19 combines with J gene TRBJ2-1, with 8 nucleotides matching TRBD2. J was trimmed by 7 bases and V by 1 base; bases with no gene match: 6. This CDR3 has 15 residues. Germline values: CDR1 LNHDA, CDR2 SQIVND (reference sequence). DNA of the CDR3: TGTGCCAGTAGTATAGGCGGCGGGGGGAAGAATGAGCAGTTCTTC. This gives the protein CASSIGGGGKNEQFF.

This chain joins TRBV9 and TRBJ2-7; D unclear. Trimming removed 4 bases at V and 6 bases at J, with 14 bases between. CDR1 and CDR2 (germline): SGDLS, YYNGEE. CDR3 length: 13 amino acids. The CDR3 sequence: CASSPTFVSEQYF. CDR3 DNA sequence: TGTGCCAGCAGCCCCACCTTTGTTAGCGAGCAGTACTTC. Complete variable domain (other parts from reference TRBV9 and TRBJ2-7): DSGVTQTPKHLITATGQRVTLRCSPRSGDLSVYWYQQSLDQGLQFLIQYYNGEERAKGNILERFSAQQFPDLHSELNLSSLELGDSALYFCASSPTFVSEQYFGPGTRLTVT.

V and J are TRBV7-9 and TRBJ1-3; 7 bases line up with TRBD1. Trimming cost V 1 base and J 4 bases; bases outside gene matches: 1. This CDR3 has 14 residues. CDR1 SEHNR and CDR2 FQNEAQ come from the germline V gene (reference sequence). CDR3 protein: CASSLGTGGNTIYF. The CDR3, as DNA: TGTGCCAGCAGCTTAGGGACAGGAGGAAACACCATATATTTT.

The J gene is TRBJ1-2, the V gene TRBV5-4; no firm D call. Trimming took 0 bases from V and 7 from J, leaving 10 bases between them. The CDR3 is 13 amino acids. The V gene's germline CDR1 is SGHNT and CDR2 YYREEE (reference sequence). The CDR3 reads CASSLVAVGGYTF. CDR3 coding DNA: TGTGCCAGCAGCTTGGTGGCAGTTGGTGGCTACACCTTC. Full variable domain (remainder filled in from reference TRBV5-4 and TRBJ1-2): ETGVTQSPTHLIKTRGQQVTLRCSSQSGHNTVSWYQQALGQGPQFIFQYYREEENGRGNFPPRFSGLQFPNYSSELNVNALELDDSALYLCASSLVAVGGYTFGSGTRLTVV.

V gene TRBV5-1 combines with J gene TRBJ2-2; D is perhaps TRBD1 (5 bases). The CDR3 is 14 amino acids. The germline gives CDR1 SGHRS, CDR2 YFSETQ. Trimming removed 0 bases from V and 4 bases from J, with 7 bases in between. The CDR3 DNA reads as TGCGCCAGCAGCTTGGACAGGTTCACCGGGGAGCTGTTTTTT. Protein sequence: CASSLDRFTGELFF.